Listed below are T cell receptor beta chains from one sample, sequenced in a study of shared clonotypes between healthy human individuals. Clones were sequenced by immunoSEQ multiplex PCR, and TCRdb holds only the in-frame ones, with some missing. The repertoire holds approximately 350,000 clones, with around 67% as singletons. The sample comprised memory CD4+ T cells sorted from blood. The receptor set was obtained from a man aged 25 to 40 in good health. The CDR3 runs from the conserved cysteine through the conserved F or W. The D gene is left open where the match is weak.

cdr3_aa v_call d_call j_call
CASSGGHALGNTEAFF TRBV5-4 . TRBJ1-1
CASSLATGTGFYEQYF TRBV28 TRBD1 TRBJ2-7
CASSITGSDEQFF TRBV5-1 . TRBJ2-1
CASSLGVAGAPAVADTQYF TRBV7-2 TRBD2 TRBJ2-3
CASSLGHFTEAFF TRBV7-2 . TRBJ1-1
CASSLGQIGGETQYF TRBV27 TRBD2 TRBJ2-5
CASSSLGQGITDTQYF TRBV7-3 TRBD1 TRBJ2-3
CASSRLDPSTDTQYF TRBV5-4 . TRBJ2-3
CASSIGGGLSFNQPQHF TRBV28 . TRBJ1-5
CASSRRSAYEQYF TRBV28 . TRBJ2-7
CASSFRGQTPNTGELFF TRBV11-2 TRBD1 TRBJ2-2
CASSLPGLRVYEQYF TRBV21-1 . TRBJ2-7
CASSVMGYEQYF TRBV2 . TRBJ2-7
CASRGTSGSSPLYF TRBV6-4 TRBD2 TRBJ2-7
CASSESTGNEQFF TRBV10-1 TRBD1 TRBJ2-1
CASSRTGFQETQYF TRBV18 . TRBJ2-5
CASSPREDTQYF TRBV28 TRBD2 TRBJ2-3
CASSTPGQTAEAFF TRBV2 TRBD1 TRBJ1-1
CSARGGEKLFF TRBV20-1 . TRBJ1-4
CASSVANSGNTIYF TRBV9 . TRBJ1-3
CASSQDRQVHSYEQYF TRBV14 . TRBJ2-7
CSVVIGRGYTF TRBV29-1 . TRBJ1-2
CASSPGLIATNEKLFF TRBV18 . TRBJ1-4
CASSPASLAEQFF TRBV18 . TRBJ2-1
CASSIVWVVGELFF TRBV19 . TRBJ2-2
CASSQEGRLAETYEQYF TRBV14 . TRBJ2-7
CASSILGDSSANYGYTF TRBV19 TRBD1 TRBJ1-2
CASSLGIGQQETQYF TRBV7-9 . TRBJ2-5
CASSPPGGAYNEQFF TRBV9 TRBD2 TRBJ2-1
CASSRSGTGELFF TRBV19 . TRBJ2-2
CASSLGRGPFLTGELFF TRBV21-1 . TRBJ2-2
CASTFGDQPQHF TRBV28 . TRBJ1-5
CASSSGAGGNQPQHF TRBV28 . TRBJ1-5
CASTVSTYEQYF TRBV6-1 . TRBJ2-7
CASSTSGQGIQYF TRBV9 TRBD2 TRBJ2-4
CASSRPGESSYNEQFF TRBV5-4 . TRBJ2-1
CASSQTGGANEKLFF TRBV4-1 . TRBJ1-4
CASRRNRGPYEQYF TRBV28 TRBD1 TRBJ2-7
CASSPLGGESERTF TRBV7-3 . TRBJ1-2
CASSLVLSSGSGTDTQYF TRBV11-2 TRBD2 TRBJ2-3
CAIGPEEAYEQYF TRBV10-3 . TRBJ2-7
CASSPGADSLNTIYF TRBV18 . TRBJ1-3
CSASTGFPTNEKLFF TRBV29-1 TRBD1 TRBJ1-4
CASSPRASSYEQYF TRBV6-6 . TRBJ2-7
CASSLRGNMNTEAFF TRBV7-3 . TRBJ1-1
CASSLTARSSGANVLTF TRBV5-5 . TRBJ2-6
CAWTNRASAFF TRBV30 . TRBJ1-1
CASSLGLASLYEQFF TRBV5-1 . TRBJ2-1